Presented here are 8 T cell receptor beta chains from one specimen sequenced in a study of PD-1 blockade in mismatch repair-deficient tumors. The data were produced by immunoSEQ multiplex PCR, yet TCRdb's version contains in-frame clones alone and is incomplete. The table has about 120,000 clones, about 88% seen once. The sequencing used peripheral blood, collected 44 weeks after starting pembrolizumab. These receptors were taken from an adult with mismatch repair-deficient cancer.

This sequence joins TRBV6-6 and TRBJ2-5; tentatively, D is TRBD1 (6 bases). The CDR3 loop spans 13 amino acids. V was cut by 6 bases and J by 5 bases, with 13 bases left in between. Germline-derived CDR1 and CDR2 are MNHNY and SVGAGI (reference sequence). The CDR3 here is CASRLGQIETQYF. In DNA, the CDR3 is TGTGCCAGCAGACTAGGACAGATCGAGACCCAGTACTTC.

The V call is TRBV5-1, the J call TRBJ2-6; the match to TRBD1 covers 8 bases. The CDR3 runs to 17 residues. With 5 bases clipped from V and 0 bases from J, the junction kept 7 bases outside the gene matches. Germline V lookup: CDR1 SGHRS, CDR2 YFSETQ. CDR3 loop: CASRQGVKLSGANVLTF. CDR3 in DNA: TGCGCCAGCAGACAGGGGGTAAAACTCTCTGGGGCCAACGTCCTGACTTTC. Based on the CDR3 plus reference TRBV5-1 and TRBJ2-6, the full variable domain is KAGVTQTPRYLIKTRGQQVTLSCSPISGHRSVSWYQQTPGQGLQFLFEYFSETQRNKGNFPGRFSGRQFSNSRSEMNVSTLELGDSALYLCASRQGVKLSGANVLTFGAGSRLTVL.

The chain uses TRBV7-9 and TRBJ2-5, with D perhaps TRBD1 (6 bases). Germline assignment: CDR1 SEHNR and CDR2 FQNEAQ (reference sequence). CDR3 size: 17 residues. V was cut by 5 bases and J by 6 bases, with 25 bases left in between. The chain's CDR3 is CASSPMGTQVLSQTQYF. CDR3 DNA sequence: TGTGCCAGCAGCCCAATGGGGACACAAGTACTCTCTCAGACCCAGTACTTC.

The V and J genes are TRBV27 and TRBJ2-3; D may be TRBD1 or TRBD2 (5 bases each). Trimming shortened V by 1 base and J by 0 bases, and 5 bases separated the two germline ends. This CDR3 region has 14 residues. The germline CDR1 and CDR2 sequences are MNHEY and SMNVEV (reference sequence). The CDR3 DNA reads as TGTGCCAGCAGTTTATGGGGGAGCACAGATACGCAGTATTTT. This sequence encodes CASSLWGSTDTQYF.

This clone was observed a single time. This chain links TRBV30 with TRBJ2-2; D gene uncertain. Trimming took off 2 bases at V and 1 base at J, with 5 bases between the two ends. This CDR3 contains 13 residues. Germline V gives CDR1 GTSNPN, CDR2 SVGIG (reference sequence). The CDR3 loop is CAWSTLNTGELFF. CDR3 bases: TGTGCCTGGAGTACACTGAACACCGGGGAGCTGTTTTTT. Variable domain in full (rest from reference TRBV30 and TRBJ2-2): SQTIHQWPATLVQPVGSPLSLECTVEGTSNPNLYWYRQAAGRGLQLLFYSVGIGQISSEVPQNLSASRPQDRQFILSSKKLLLSDSGFYLCAWSTLNTGELFFGEGSRLTVL.

The J gene is TRBJ1-1, the V gene TRBV20-1; no firm D call. V was shortened by 1 base and J by 3 bases, with 3 bases between the two germline ends. The CDR3 extends over 11 amino acids. Looked up from germline, CDR1 is DFQATT and CDR2 is SNEGSKA (reference sequence). DNA for the CDR3: TGCAGTGCTAGAGCGGACACTGAAGCTTTCTTT. Protein product: CSARADTEAFF.

The gene calls are TRBV4-1 and TRBJ2-3, with 7 bases matching TRBD1. This CDR3 is 14 amino acids long. Germline-derived CDR1 and CDR2 are MGHRA and YSYEKL. Trimming removed 4 bases from V and 6 bases from J; junction bases left unmatched: 7. This CDR3 reads CASSRETGADTQYF. The CDR3 nucleotides are TGCGCCAGCAGCCGAGAAACAGGGGCCGATACGCAGTATTTT.

The chain joins TRBV18 to TRBJ2-1, with 12 bases aligning to TRBD2. The V gene end was trimmed by 3 bases and the J gene end by 1 base; junction bases not matched to a gene: 4. The CDR3 is made up of 17 amino acids. Per the germline V gene, CDR1 is KGHSH and CDR2 is LQKENI. The chain's CDR3 is CASSPRLAGESYNEQFF. The CDR3 DNA is TGTGCCAGCTCACCTAGACTAGCGGGGGAATCCTACAATGAGCAGTTCTTC.